The 7 T cell receptor beta chains presented below share a single source sample, sequenced in a study of blood T cell repertoires in COVID-19. TCRdb's copy holds only in-frame clones and misses some; the assay was immunoSEQ multiplex PCR. In the table there are 100,000 to 150,000 clones, 84% of which are singletons. Sequencing used peripheral blood. These receptors came from a woman aged 55-70 years with acute or convalescent COVID-19.

The V and J genes are TRBV4-1 and TRBJ2-1; perhaps TRBD2 as D (6 bases). Germline V gives CDR1 MGHRA, CDR2 YSYEKL. The CDR3 has 18 residues. Trimming took off 2 bases at V and 5 bases at J, with 22 bases between the two ends. CDR3 in amino acids: CASSQRLIRGSGHNEQFF. The CDR3 DNA follows: TGCGCCAGCAGCCAACGCCTAATTCGGGGTAGCGGACACAATGAGCAGTTCTTC.

The chain employs TRBV18 and TRBJ2-2; D not resolved. With 2 bases removed from V and 7 bases from J, the gap between germline ends came to 8 bases. CDR3 length: 13 amino acids. CDR1 and CDR2 from the germline V gene are KGHSH and LQKENI. The CDR3 sequence is CASSPNQDGELFF. CDR3 nucleotide sequence: TGTGCCAGCTCACCAAATCAGGACGGGGAGCTGTTTTTT.

This clone came up once. This chain uses TRBV5-1 with TRBJ2-5; a possible D gene is TRBD1 (6 bases). CDR1 is SGHRS, CDR2 YFSETQ, per germline. V was shortened by 4 bases and J by 3 bases, with 10 bases between the two germline ends. The CDR3 is made up of 13 amino acids. The CDR3 here is CASSQDSEETQYF. The CDR3 DNA is TGCGCCAGCAGCCAGGACAGCGAAGAGACCCAGTACTTC.

The chain uses TRBV7-6 and TRBJ2-2, with 7 bases aligning to TRBD1. Germline CDR1 SGHVS, CDR2 FNYEAQ. CDR3 size: 14 residues. J gave up 8 bases and V 0 bases, and 3 bases lay outside the gene matches. CDR3 sequence (DNA): TGTGCCAGCAGCTTAGCAAACAGGGGTGGGGAGCTGTTTTTT. It specifies CASSLANRGGELFF. Full variable domain (missing parts from reference TRBV7-6 and TRBJ2-2): GAGVSQSPRYKVTKRGQDVALRCDPISGHVSLYWYRQALGQGPEFLTYFNYEAQQDKSGLPNDRFSAERPEGSISTLTIQRTEQRDSAMYRCASSLANRGGELFFGEGSRLTVL.

This clone has just one count. The chain joins TRBV2 to TRBJ1-1; no clear D. In germline, CDR1 is SNHLY, CDR2 FYNNEI. The CDR3 totals 10 residues. V shed 9 bases and J shed 8 bases, with 10 bases lying between them. The CDR3 loop is CASTREEAFF. The CDR3, as DNA: TGTGCCAGTACGAGGGAAGAAGCTTTCTTT.

The chain couples TRBV4-1 to TRBJ1-2, with 8 bases aligning to TRBD1. Germline V gene data show CDR1 as MGHRA and CDR2 as YSYEKL. The CDR3 spans 14 residues. V shed 4 bases, J shed 8 bases, and the junction held 9 bases outside the gene matches. The CDR3 DNA reads as TGCGCCAGCAGCCCCGGACAGGGTTTCTACGGCTACACCTTC. Amino acids: CASSPGQGFYGYTF.

The J gene is TRBJ1-3, the V gene TRBV11-2; no clear D. The germline V gene encodes CDR1 SGHAT and CDR2 FQNNGV. This CDR3 contains 14 residues. V was trimmed by 7 bases and J by 0 bases, leaving 10 bases between them. CDR3 sequence (DNA): TGTGCCAGCACTCTAGTCATCTCTGGAAACACCATATATTTT. Its protein product is CASTLVISGNTIYF. Filled out from reference TRBV11-2 and TRBJ1-3, the complete variable domain reads EAGVAQSPRYKIIEKRQSVAFWCNPISGHATLYWYQQILGQGPKLLIQFQNNGVVDDSQLPKDRFSAERLKGVDSTLKIQPAKLEDSAVYLCASTLVISGNTIYFGEGSWLTVV.